A selection of T cell receptor beta chains follows, all from one sample in a study of T cells in Graves' hyperthyroidism and ophthalmopathy. TCRdb analysed the multiplex PCR reads with MiXCR anew, one entry per CDR3 protein. Found here are about 590,000 distinct CDR3 sequences, 13% to 15% of them singletons; the top ten hold 7.1%. Sequencing was carried out using blood. The receptor set was obtained from a woman aged 18-29 years with Graves' ophthalmopathy. CDR3s include the opening cysteine and the closing phenylalanine or tryptophan. D genes are given only for firm matches. Size values are once, few and many counts, or a class for expanded clones, and some rows have none.

CDR3aa: CASSSMPSGTGGSGELFF; CDR3nt: TGTGCCAGCAGCTCCATGCCGTCCGGGACTGGAGGATCCGGGGAGCTGTTTTTT; j_gene: TRBJ2-2; abundance: NA; d_gene: NA; v_gene: TRBV11-2
CDR3aa: CASSFGWLNEQFF; CDR3nt: TGTGCCAGCAGTTTTGGGTGGTTGAATGAGCAGTTCTTC; j_gene: TRBJ2-1; abundance: many; d_gene: NA; v_gene: TRBV28
CDR3aa: CASSQDGAPLETQYF; CDR3nt: TGCGCCAGCAGCCAAGATGGCGCCCCCCTAGAGACCCAGTACTTC; j_gene: TRBJ2-5; abundance: few; d_gene: NA; v_gene: TRBV4-3
CDR3aa: CSARLAGVWTYNEQFF; CDR3nt: TGCAGTGCCAGACTAGCGGGAGTGTGGACCTACAATGAGCAGTTCTTC; j_gene: TRBJ2-1; abundance: NA; d_gene: TRBD2; v_gene: TRBV20-1
CDR3aa: CASSQDWYRSSYNEQFF; CDR3nt: TGTGCCAGCAGCCAAGACTGGTACAGAAGCTCCTACAATGAGCAGTTCTTC; j_gene: TRBJ2-1; abundance: few; d_gene: NA; v_gene: TRBV4-2
CDR3aa: CASSFEGKYYGYTF; CDR3nt: TGTGCCAGCAGCTTTGAGGGGAAATATTATGGCTACACCTTC; j_gene: TRBJ1-2; abundance: few; d_gene: NA; v_gene: TRBV5-4
CDR3aa: CASSVLAGSNEQFF; CDR3nt: TGTGCCAGCAGCGTCCTCGCGGGATCCAATGAGCAGTTCTTC; j_gene: TRBJ2-1; abundance: many; d_gene: NA; v_gene: TRBV9
CDR3aa: CASSVGSLGTSPLHF; CDR3nt: TGTGCCAGCAGCGTAGGGAGTCTGGGGACTTCGCCCCTCCACTTT; j_gene: TRBJ1-6; abundance: NA; d_gene: NA; v_gene: TRBV9
CDR3aa: CSVHGAARSGANVLTF; CDR3nt: TGCAGCGTCCACGGGGCAGCCCGCTCTGGGGCCAACGTCCTGACTTTC; j_gene: TRBJ2-6; abundance: NA; d_gene: NA; v_gene: TRBV29-1
CDR3aa: CSATSGSYNEQYF; CDR3nt: TGCAGTGCAACGAGCGGGAGTTACAACGAGCAGTACTTC; j_gene: TRBJ2-7; abundance: few; d_gene: TRBD2; v_gene: TRBV20-1
CDR3aa: CSARGGQGELAGGPPGEQYF; CDR3nt: TGCAGTGCTAGAGGGGGACAGGGGGAACTAGCGGGAGGGCCGCCTGGGGAGCAGTACTTC; j_gene: TRBJ2-7; abundance: NA; d_gene: TRBD2; v_gene: TRBV20-1
CDR3aa: CASSGARGDYGNTIYF; CDR3nt: TGTGCCAGCAGCGGCGCCCGAGGGGATTATGGAAACACCATATATTTT; j_gene: TRBJ1-3; abundance: NA; d_gene: NA; v_gene: TRBV9
CDR3aa: CSARMGGGLNEQYF; CDR3nt: TGCAGTGCAAGGATGGGAGGGGGCTTAAACGAGCAGTACTTC; j_gene: TRBJ2-7; abundance: many; d_gene: NA; v_gene: TRBV20-1
CDR3aa: CSAQRSGFSAEAFF; CDR3nt: TGCAGTGCCCAGAGGTCGGGGTTTAGCGCTGAAGCTTTCTTT; j_gene: TRBJ1-1; abundance: NA; d_gene: NA; v_gene: TRBV20-1
CDR3aa: CASSGKPPDRGETQYF; CDR3nt: TGTGCCAGCAGCGGGAAGCCCCCGGACAGGGGTGAGACCCAGTACTTC; j_gene: TRBJ2-5; abundance: NA; d_gene: TRBD1; v_gene: TRBV7-3
CDR3aa: CASSRLTGAHNYGYTF; CDR3nt: TGTGCCAGCAGCCGCCTGACAGGGGCGCATAACTATGGCTACACCTTC; j_gene: TRBJ1-2; abundance: few; d_gene: TRBD1; v_gene: TRBV11-2
CDR3aa: CASSPNHAGNEQFF; CDR3nt: TGTGCCAGCAGCCCGAACCACGCGGGGAATGAGCAGTTCTTC; j_gene: TRBJ2-1; abundance: NA; d_gene: NA; v_gene: TRBV7-3
CDR3aa: CASSYPTSAGGEQYF; CDR3nt: TGTGCCAGCAGTTACCCCACCTCTGCAGGGGGCGAGCAGTACTTC; j_gene: TRBJ2-7; abundance: many; d_gene: TRBD1; v_gene: TRBV6-2/TRBV6-3
CDR3aa: CASSRDYGYTF; CDR3nt: TGTGCCAGCAGCCGGGACTATGGCTACACCTTC; j_gene: TRBJ1-2; abundance: many; d_gene: NA; v_gene: TRBV6-2/TRBV6-3
CDR3aa: CASSFQGGRADTQYF; CDR3nt: TGTGCCAGCAGTTTTCAGGGGGGGAGAGCAGATACGCAGTATTTT; j_gene: TRBJ2-3; abundance: many; d_gene: NA; v_gene: TRBV12-3/TRBV12-4
CDR3aa: CASSQRETGLNYGYTF; CDR3nt: TGTGCCAGCAGCCAACGAGAGACTGGACTTAACTATGGCTACACCTTC; j_gene: TRBJ1-2; abundance: many; d_gene: NA; v_gene: TRBV4-2
CDR3aa: CASSLRTGTDTQYF; CDR3nt: TGTGCCAGCAGTCTGCGGACGGGCACAGATACGCAGTATTTT; j_gene: TRBJ2-3; abundance: many; d_gene: NA; v_gene: TRBV3-1
CDR3aa: CASRGLSIGYTF; CDR3nt: TGTGCCAGCAGGGGACTCTCTATTGGCTACACCTTC; j_gene: TRBJ1-2; abundance: NA; d_gene: NA; v_gene: TRBV28
CDR3aa: CASSQLLTPAFF; CDR3nt: TGTGCCAGCAGCCAACTTCTAACCCCTGCTTTCTTT; j_gene: TRBJ1-1; abundance: many; d_gene: NA; v_gene: TRBV3-1
CDR3aa: CASSRDGDSDTQYF; CDR3nt: TGTGCCAGTTCGAGGGACGGGGACTCAGATACGCAGTATTTT; j_gene: TRBJ2-3; abundance: NA; d_gene: NA; v_gene: TRBV19
CDR3aa: CSAIRPGQGIRDTQYF; CDR3nt: TGCAGTGCTATAAGGCCGGGACAGGGTATTCGGGATACGCAGTATTTT; j_gene: TRBJ2-3; abundance: few; d_gene: TRBD1; v_gene: TRBV20-1
CDR3aa: CASRWGTGNEQYF; CDR3nt: TGTGCCAGCAGGTGGGGGACAGGGAACGAGCAGTACTTC; j_gene: TRBJ2-7; abundance: many; d_gene: TRBD1; v_gene: TRBV12-3/TRBV12-4
CDR3aa: CASSIRGDGVYGYTF; CDR3nt: TGTGCCAGTAGTATAAGAGGTGATGGTGTCTATGGCTACACCTTC; j_gene: TRBJ1-2; abundance: many; d_gene: NA; v_gene: TRBV19
CDR3aa: CASSGEGGGSQYF; CDR3nt: TGTGCCAGCAGTGGGGAGGGGGGGGGGTCCCAGTACTTC; j_gene: TRBJ2-5; abundance: NA; d_gene: NA; v_gene: TRBV2
CDR3aa: CASSSGNEQYF; CDR3nt: TGTGCCAGCAGTTCCGGTAACGAGCAGTACTTC; j_gene: TRBJ2-7; abundance: many; d_gene: NA; v_gene: TRBV12-3/TRBV12-4
CDR3aa: CASGLVGTGETQYF; CDR3nt: TGTGCTAGTGGTTTGGTTGGGACGGGAGAGACCCAGTACTTC; j_gene: TRBJ2-5; abundance: NA; d_gene: NA; v_gene: TRBV12-5
CDR3aa: CASSSRGGETQHF; CDR3nt: TGTGCCAGCAGCTCCCGGGGGGGGGAGACCCAGCACTTC; j_gene: TRBJ2-5; abundance: NA; d_gene: TRBD2; v_gene: TRBV7-2
CDR3aa: CASSRTSPLGEDTQYF; CDR3nt: TGTGCCAGCAGCCGAACTAGCCCCCTAGGGGAGGATACGCAGTATTTT; j_gene: TRBJ2-3; abundance: many; d_gene: NA; v_gene: TRBV7-9
CDR3aa: CASSAAGGIDGYTF; CDR3nt: TGTGCCAGCAGCGCTGCAGGCGGGATAGACGGCTACACCTTC; j_gene: TRBJ1-2; abundance: many; d_gene: NA; v_gene: TRBV9
CDR3aa: CVSSQDAYEQFF; CDR3nt: TGTGTCAGCAGCCAAGACGCCTATGAGCAGTTCTTC; j_gene: TRBJ2-1; abundance: NA; d_gene: NA; v_gene: TRBV14
CDR3aa: CASSMRGAGQPQHF; CDR3nt: TGTGCCAGTAGTATGAGGGGCGCAGGTCAGCCCCAGCATTTT; j_gene: TRBJ1-5; abundance: few; d_gene: NA; v_gene: TRBV19
CDR3aa: CASSEVTGGKAFF; CDR3nt: TGTGCCAGCAGTGAGGTGACGGGTGGCAAAGCTTTCTTT; j_gene: TRBJ1-1; abundance: many; d_gene: NA; v_gene: TRBV2
CDR3aa: CASSLKPGDGYEQYF; CDR3nt: TGTGCCAGCAGCCTCAAACCAGGGGACGGCTACGAGCAGTACTTC; j_gene: TRBJ2-7; abundance: once; d_gene: NA; v_gene: TRBV27
CDR3aa: CASSYGTSAPGELFF; CDR3nt: TGTGCCAGCAGTTACGGGACTAGCGCACCCGGGGAGCTGTTTTTT; j_gene: TRBJ2-2; abundance: many; d_gene: TRBD2; v_gene: TRBV6-6
CDR3aa: CASSILGGGTVGETQYF; CDR3nt: TGTGCCAGTAGTATCTTGGGGGGAGGAACAGTCGGAGAGACCCAGTACTTC; j_gene: TRBJ2-5; abundance: few; d_gene: NA; v_gene: TRBV19
CDR3aa: CASSIIAGAYNEQFF; CDR3nt: TGTGCCAGCAGCATTATAGCGGGAGCCTACAATGAGCAGTTCTTC; j_gene: TRBJ2-1; abundance: few; d_gene: TRBD2; v_gene: TRBV5-6
CDR3aa: CASSEDRGAIEYF; CDR3nt: TGTGCCAGCAGTGAGGACAGGGGCGCGATAGAGTACTTC; j_gene: TRBJ2-4; abundance: many; d_gene: TRBD1; v_gene: TRBV27
CDR3aa: CASSYDRVWETQYF; CDR3nt: TGTGCCAGCAGTTACGACAGGGTGTGGGAGACCCAGTACTTC; j_gene: TRBJ2-5; abundance: few; d_gene: TRBD1; v_gene: TRBV6-2/TRBV6-3
CDR3aa: CASGQVNDYGYTF; CDR3nt: TGTGCCAGCGGGCAGGTCAACGACTATGGCTACACCTTC; j_gene: TRBJ1-2; abundance: NA; d_gene: NA; v_gene: TRBV12-3/TRBV12-4
CDR3aa: CASSSHGGTEAFF; CDR3nt: TGTGCCAGCAGTTCCCATGGGGGCACTGAAGCTTTCTTT; j_gene: TRBJ1-1; abundance: many; d_gene: NA; v_gene: TRBV28
CDR3aa: CASSLMGRSYEQYF; CDR3nt: TGTGCCAGCAGTTTAATGGGGCGCTCCTACGAGCAGTACTTC; j_gene: TRBJ2-7; abundance: many; d_gene: NA; v_gene: TRBV12-3/TRBV12-4
CDR3aa: CASLKNYGYTF; CDR3nt: TGTGCCAGCCTCAAGAACTATGGCTACACCTTC; j_gene: TRBJ1-2; abundance: few; d_gene: NA; v_gene: TRBV6-7
CDR3aa: CAISDPTSATPSYNEQFF; CDR3nt: TGTGCCATCAGTGATCCGACTAGCGCCACGCCATCCTACAATGAGCAGTTCTTC; j_gene: TRBJ2-1; abundance: NA; d_gene: TRBD2; v_gene: TRBV10-3
CDR3aa: CSAHSGTGPYEQYF; CDR3nt: TGCAGTGCACACTCCGGGACAGGGCCCTACGAGCAGTACTTC; j_gene: TRBJ2-7; abundance: NA; d_gene: TRBD1; v_gene: TRBV20-1
CDR3aa: CASSAPQRRGDEQFF; CDR3nt: TGTGCCAGCAGCGCTCCTCAACGGAGGGGAGATGAGCAGTTCTTC; j_gene: TRBJ2-1; abundance: many; d_gene: NA; v_gene: TRBV27
CDR3aa: CASSYSPGQGLETQYF; CDR3nt: TGTGCCAGCAGTTACTCTCCGGGACAGGGGTTAGAGACCCAGTACTTC; j_gene: TRBJ2-5; abundance: many; d_gene: TRBD1; v_gene: TRBV6-6
CDR3aa: CASRQDRWGGTQYF; CDR3nt: TGTGCCAGTAGGCAGGACAGGTGGGGTGGGACCCAGTACTTC; j_gene: TRBJ2-5; abundance: few; d_gene: TRBD1; v_gene: TRBV19
CDR3aa: CAWSDVPGNTEAFF; CDR3nt: TGTGCCTGGAGTGACGTACCCGGGAACACTGAAGCTTTCTTT; j_gene: TRBJ1-1; abundance: many; d_gene: NA; v_gene: TRBV30